One and the same sample provided the 11 T cell receptor beta chains below, sequenced in a study of blood T cell repertoires in COVID-19. Libraries were prepared by immunoSEQ multiplex PCR; TCRdb keeps only in-frame clonotypes and omits some of them. Of 52,000 or so clones listed, around 83% are singletons. Sequencing was done on a sample of peripheral blood. All receptors come from a human donor in a cohort sampled during active or convalescent COVID-19.

The rearrangement joins TRBV6-4 to TRBJ1-1, with TRBD1 as a possible D gene (5 bases). The ends were cut back, 0 bases at V and 11 bases at J, with 10 bases in the middle. The germline gives CDR1 MRHNA, CDR2 SNTAGT. The CDR3 has 12 residues. The CDR3 is CASSDSAGQAFF. The CDR3 bases are TGTGCCAGCAGTGACTCGGCAGGGCAGGCTTTCTTT.

This chain links TRBV11-2 with TRBJ1-2; unclear D gene. Per germline, CDR1 SGHAT and CDR2 FQNNGV. The CDR3 consists of 14 residues. Trimming shortened V by 4 bases and J by 2 bases, and 11 bases separated the two germline ends. CDR3 nucleotide sequence: TGTGCCAGCAGCTCCTTGAGGTCGAACTATGGCTACACCTTC. Its protein is CASSSLRSNYGYTF.

This clone was picked up one time. The chain has TRBV5-1 and TRBJ2-3; 7 bases are a match to TRBD2. Trimming cost V 4 bases and J 4 bases; bases outside gene matches: 6. This CDR3 has 14 amino acids. Germline CDR1 and CDR2: SGHRS and YFSETQ. This CDR3 reads CASSRGGGADTQYF. In DNA, the CDR3 is TGCGCCAGCAGCCGCGGGGGAGGGGCAGATACGCAGTATTTT.

The genes are TRBV2 and TRBJ2-1; D perhaps matches TRBD1 (6 bases). The CDR3 consists of 13 residues. V shed 2 bases and J shed 6 bases, with 8 bases lying between them. The germline CDR1 and CDR2 sequences are SNHLY and FYNNEI. CDR3 sequence: CASSEMTGNEQFF. The DNA for the CDR3 is TGTGCCAGCAGTGAAATGACAGGCAATGAGCAGTTCTTC.

The chain combines TRBV6-6 with TRBJ1-5; TRBD1 aligns across 8 bases. Losses at the gene ends were 6 bases for V and 7 bases for J; bases not matched to a gene: 8. Germline V gene data show CDR1 as MNHNY and CDR2 as SVGAGI (reference sequence). This CDR3 has 14 amino acids. The CDR3 sequence is CASSPGQGLQPQHF. CDR3 nucleotide sequence: TGTGCCAGCAGCCCCGGACAGGGCTTGCAGCCCCAGCATTTT.

This rearrangement joins TRBV19 to TRBJ2-3; 13 bases line up with TRBD2. Looked up from germline, CDR1 is LNHDA and CDR2 is SQIVND (reference sequence). The V gene end was trimmed by 3 bases and the J gene end by 4 bases; junction bases not matched to a gene: 7. The CDR3 extends over 17 amino acids. The DNA for the CDR3 is TGTGCCAGTAGTATCCCTCCCACTAGCGGGGGGGCAGATACGCAGTATTTT. Translation: CASSIPPTSGGADTQYF.

This clone counts as medium-sized. V is TRBV5-8 and J is TRBJ1-5; tentative D call: TRBD1 (6 bases). V gave up 4 bases and J gave up 4 bases, with 15 bases separating them. CDR3 length: 15 residues. Looked up from germline, CDR1 is SGHTS and CDR2 is YDEGEE. CDR3 in DNA: TGTGCCAGCAGCCTTGGGATAGGACAGAATCAGCCCCAGCATTTT. Translated: CASSLGIGQNQPQHF.

The rearrangement uses TRBV27 and TRBJ1-4, with 7 positions matching TRBD1. This CDR3 has 17 amino acids. The germline CDR1 and CDR2 sequences are MNHEY and SMNVEV (reference sequence). With V trimmed by 5 bases and J by 0 bases, 9 bases remained unmatched. The chain's CDR3 is CASSLRDRRSTNEKLFF. In nucleotides, the CDR3 is TGTGCCAGCAGTCTCCGGGACAGACGTTCAACTAATGAAAAACTGTTTTTT.

The chain carries TRBV5-1 and TRBJ2-1; TRBD2 matches at 13 bases. This CDR3 is built from 16 residues. V lost 0 bases to trimming and J lost 6 bases; unmatched junction nucleotides: 3. CDR1 is SGHRS, CDR2 YFSETQ, per germline. The CDR3 region has the DNA TGCGCCAGCAGCTTGGCCGGGACTAGCGGGGCCAATGAGCAGTTCTTC. It yields the protein CASSLAGTSGANEQFF.

The V and J genes are TRBV21-1 and TRBJ1-1. TRBV21-1 represents a pseudogene. This CDR3 is built from 16 residues. The CDR3 nucleotides are TGTGCCAGCAGCAAGCCCACCATCCCGGTCGGGACTGAAGCTTTCTTT. Translating it yields CASSKPTIPVGTEAFF.

The chain carries TRBV7-2 and TRBJ1-6; D not certain. From germline, CDR1 is SGHTA and CDR2 FQGNSA. Trimming left V 2 bases short and J 10 bases short, with 18 bases between. The CDR3 sequence is 16 residues long. CDR3: CASSLTSPLEVSPLHF. CDR3 nucleotides: TGTGCCAGCAGCTTAACAAGCCCCCTCGAGGTATCACCCCTCCACTTT. The full variable domain, in which reference TRBV7-2 and TRBJ1-6 provide the parts outside the CDR3, is GAGVSQSPSNKVTEKGKDVELRCDPISGHTALYWYRQSLGQGLEFLIYFQGNSAPDKSGLPSDRFSAERTGGSVSTLTIQRTQQEDSAVYLCASSLTSPLEVSPLHFGNGTRLTVT.